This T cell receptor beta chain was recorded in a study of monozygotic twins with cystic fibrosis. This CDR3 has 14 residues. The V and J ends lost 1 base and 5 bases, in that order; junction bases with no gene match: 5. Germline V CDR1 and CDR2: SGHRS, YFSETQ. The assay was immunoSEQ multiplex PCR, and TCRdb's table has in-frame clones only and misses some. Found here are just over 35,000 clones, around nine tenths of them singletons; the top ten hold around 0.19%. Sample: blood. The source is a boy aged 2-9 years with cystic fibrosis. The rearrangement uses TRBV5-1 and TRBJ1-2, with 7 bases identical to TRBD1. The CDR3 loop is CASSLRGLGYGYTF. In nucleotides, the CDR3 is TGCGCCAGCAGCTTGAGGGGGCTCGGGTATGGCTACACCTTC.